One and the same sample provided the 9 T cell receptor beta chains below, sequenced in a study of CD8+ T cells in alopecia areata. Treatment denoted: oral pan-JAK inhibitor, 5-10 mg twice daily. Investigators isolated RNA and reverse transcribed it into cDNA to act as the sequencing template. The assay was immunoSEQ multiplex PCR, and TCRdb's table has in-frame clones only and misses some. The table lists about 170,000 clones, approximately 59% of them singletons. This specimen consisted of CD4+ T cells sorted from blood, obtained at approximately week 55, from a patient treated with tofacitinib. These receptors originate from a human donor with alopecia areata.

The V call is TRBV18, the J call TRBJ1-2; 8 bases line up with TRBD1. The V gene end was trimmed by 2 bases and the J gene end by 4 bases; junction bases not matched to a gene: 6. The CDR3 extends over 15 amino acids. CDR1 KGHSH and CDR2 LQKENI come from the germline V gene. CDR3 in amino acids: CASSPGTGSGYGYTF. DNA for the CDR3: TGTGCCAGCTCACCAGGGACAGGTTCCGGCTATGGCTACACCTTC.

This chain connects TRBV7-3 to TRBJ1-2; TRBD1 might be the D (6 bases). CDR3 length: 15 amino acids. From germline, CDR1 is SGHTA and CDR2 FQGTGA. Trimming removed 2 bases at V and 3 bases at J, with 13 bases between. In nucleotides, the CDR3 is TGTGCCAGCAGCTTAGACCCGGGGGGCCACTATGGCTACACCTTC. Protein: CASSLDPGGHYGYTF.

The J gene is TRBJ2-7, the V gene TRBV14; 9 bases match TRBD1. CDR3 length equals 17 residues. Germline V gene lookup returns CDR1 SGHDN and CDR2 FVKESK. Trimming at V came to 4 bases and at J to 1 base, leaving 11 bases not matched to a gene. The CDR3 nucleotides are TGTGCCAGCAGCCGACCACCGGGACAGGGTCCTTCCTACGAGCAGTACTTC. This translates into CASSRPPGQGPSYEQYF.

The chain carries TRBV7-2 and TRBJ2-5, with 7 bases that match TRBD2. J lost 1 base, V lost 6 bases, and 5 bases had no gene match. Germline CDR1 is SGHTA and CDR2 is FQGNSA. CDR3 length equals 14 residues. The CDR3 here is CASSSGLSQETQYF. The CDR3 DNA reads TGTGCCAGCAGTTCGGGACTATCCCAAGAGACCCAGTACTTC.

The CDR3 protein is CASSLAGSSGANVLTF. The DNA for the CDR3 is TGCGCCAGCAGCTTGGCAGGATCCTCTGGGGCCAACGTCCTGACTTTC. This rearrangement joins TRBV5-1 to TRBJ2-6; D call uncertain. The CDR3 sequence is 16 residues long. The V gene lost 0 bases and the J gene lost 0 bases, with 7 bases spanning the gap. Per germline, CDR1 SGHRS and CDR2 YFSETQ.

On this clone: Distinct nucleotide sequences in the sample also encode this CDR3. The rearrangement links TRBV7-9 to TRBJ1-1, with no clear D. With 1 base removed from V and 5 bases from J, the gap between germline ends came to 8 bases. CDR1 is SEHNR, CDR2 FQNEAQ, per germline (reference sequence). The CDR3 has 13 residues. The CDR3 DNA reads TGTGCCAGCAGCTTAGGAGGTGGAACTGAAGCTTTCTTT. Translating gives CASSLGGGTEAFF.

The chain uses TRBV18 and TRBJ1-1; TRBD1 is a possible D gene (5 bases). CDR1 is KGHSH, CDR2 LQKENI, per germline. CDR3 length equals 12 residues. Trimming left V 5 bases short and J 7 bases short, with 11 bases between. CDR3 amino acids: CASSFRVSEAFF. CDR3 in DNA: TGTGCCAGCTCATTCAGGGTCAGTGAAGCTTTCTTT.

This sequence joins TRBV10-2 and TRBJ2-7; D possibly corresponds to TRBD2 (7 bases). Germline V lookup: CDR1 WSHSY, CDR2 SAAADI. The CDR3 spans 13 residues. The V gene lost 2 bases and the J gene lost 5 bases, with 10 bases spanning the gap. CDR3 loop: CASSEMGGHEQYF. As DNA, the CDR3 is TGCGCCAGCAGTGAGATGGGGGGGCACGAGCAGTACTTC.

The chain is built from TRBV18 and TRBJ2-1, with TRBD2 matching 9 bases. Germline values: CDR1 KGHSH, CDR2 LQKENI. CDR3 length: 14 residues. V trimming: 0 bases; J trimming: 8 bases; junction bases outside the gene matches: 2. CDR3 coding DNA: TGTGCCAGCTCACCACCGGCGGGGGGGTATGAGCAGTTCTTC. This encodes CASSPPAGGYEQFF.